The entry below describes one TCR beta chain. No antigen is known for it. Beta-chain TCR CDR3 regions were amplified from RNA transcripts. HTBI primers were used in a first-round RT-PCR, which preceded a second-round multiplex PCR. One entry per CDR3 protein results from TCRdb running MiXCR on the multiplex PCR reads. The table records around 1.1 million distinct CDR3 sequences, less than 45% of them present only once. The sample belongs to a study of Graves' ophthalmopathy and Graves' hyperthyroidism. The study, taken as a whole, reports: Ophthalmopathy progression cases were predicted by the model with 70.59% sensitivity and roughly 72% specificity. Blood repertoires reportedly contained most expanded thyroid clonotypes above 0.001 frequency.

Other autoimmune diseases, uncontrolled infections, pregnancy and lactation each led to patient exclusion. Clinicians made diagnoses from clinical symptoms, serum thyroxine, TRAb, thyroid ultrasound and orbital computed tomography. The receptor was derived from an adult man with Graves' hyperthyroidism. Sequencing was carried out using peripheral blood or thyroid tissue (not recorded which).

As DNA, the CDR3 is TGTGCCAGTAGCCCGGGACGGAGACCTATGAACACTGAAGCTTTCTTT. It yields the protein CASSPGRRPMNTEAFF. The gene calls are TRBV19 and TRBJ1-1; weak D call: TRBD1 (5 bases). This CDR3 contains 16 residues. Germline V CDR1 and CDR2: LNHDA, SQIVND (reference sequence). The V end lost 6 bases, the J end lost 0 bases, and 17 bases lay between the germline ends.